This TCR beta chain derives from a study of spatial heterogeneity in lung cancer. Overall study: Among detected sequences, beta-chain ones consistently exceeded alpha-chain ones in number.

J gave up 5 bases and V 0 bases, and 14 bases lay outside the gene matches. Germline V CDR1 and CDR2: SGDLS, YYNGEE. The CDR3 sequence is 18 residues long. Time point indicated: sample taken at primary tumor resection. Extraction of whole RNA from tumor, nontumor lung or frozen PBMC preceded unsorted sequencing. This clonotype has only a few counts. Unique molecular identifiers tagged every individual TCR cDNA molecule. TCRdb fed the 5' RACE reads into MiXCR, producing one record per CDR3 protein. The sample contains roughly 48,000 distinct CDR3 sequences, under 6% of which appear only once. The chain uses TRBV9 and TRBJ2-5; 9 bases fit TRBD1. Here the sequenced sample was PBMCs, taken at surgery. The sequence came from a male donor with early-stage non-small cell lung cancer. CDR3 region: CASSVAGGTGGAGETQYF. The CDR3 bases are TGTGCCAGCAGCGTAGCTGGCGGTACAGGGGGCGCAGGGGAGACCCAGTACTTC.